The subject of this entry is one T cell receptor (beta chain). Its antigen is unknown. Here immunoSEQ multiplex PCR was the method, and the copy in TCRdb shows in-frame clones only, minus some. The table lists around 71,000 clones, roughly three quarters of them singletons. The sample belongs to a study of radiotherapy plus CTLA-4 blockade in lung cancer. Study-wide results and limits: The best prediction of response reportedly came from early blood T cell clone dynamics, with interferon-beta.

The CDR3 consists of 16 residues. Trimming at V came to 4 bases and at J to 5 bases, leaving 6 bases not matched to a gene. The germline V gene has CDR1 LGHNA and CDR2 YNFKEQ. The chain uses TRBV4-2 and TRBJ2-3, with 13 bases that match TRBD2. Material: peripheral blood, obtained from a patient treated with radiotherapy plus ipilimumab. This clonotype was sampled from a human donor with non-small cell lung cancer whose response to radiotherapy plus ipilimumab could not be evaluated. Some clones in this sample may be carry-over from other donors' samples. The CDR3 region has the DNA TGTGCCAGCAGCCTACTAGCGGGGGGGCCGAGAGATACGCAGTATTTT. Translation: CASSLLAGGPRDTQYF.